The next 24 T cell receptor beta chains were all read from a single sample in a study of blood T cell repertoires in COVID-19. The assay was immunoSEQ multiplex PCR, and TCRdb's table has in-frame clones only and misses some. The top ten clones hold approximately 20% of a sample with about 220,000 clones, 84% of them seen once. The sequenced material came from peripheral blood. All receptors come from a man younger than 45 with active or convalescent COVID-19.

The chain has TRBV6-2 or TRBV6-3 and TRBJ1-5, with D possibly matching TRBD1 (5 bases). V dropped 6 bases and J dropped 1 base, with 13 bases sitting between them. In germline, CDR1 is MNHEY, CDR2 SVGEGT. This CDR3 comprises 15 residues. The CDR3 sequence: CASSTYRQSNQPQHF. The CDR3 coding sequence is TGTGCCAGCAGCACATATCGACAGAGCAATCAGCCCCAGCATTTT.

The DNA of the CDR3 is TGTGCCAGCAGCTTAGGACAGCCGAAAGAGACCCAGTACTTC. It yields the protein CASSLGQPKETQYF. The chain uses TRBV11-2 and TRBJ2-5, with D possibly TRBD1 on 5 matching bases. CDR3 length equals 14 residues. With 1 base removed from V and 3 bases from J, the gap between germline ends came to 9 bases. Germline CDR1 and CDR2: SGHAT and FQNNGV.

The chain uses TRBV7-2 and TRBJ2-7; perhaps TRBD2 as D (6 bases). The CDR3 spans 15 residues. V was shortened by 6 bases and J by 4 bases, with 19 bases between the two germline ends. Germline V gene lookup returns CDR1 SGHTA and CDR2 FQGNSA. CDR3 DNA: TGTGCCAGCAGTCTTTCCGTTGTGGGAGGTTACGAGCAGTACTTC. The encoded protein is CASSLSVVGGYEQYF.

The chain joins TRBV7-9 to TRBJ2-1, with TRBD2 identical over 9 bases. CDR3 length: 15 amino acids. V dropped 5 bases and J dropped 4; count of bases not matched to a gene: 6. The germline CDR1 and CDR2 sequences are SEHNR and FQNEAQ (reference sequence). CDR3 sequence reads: CASSPLAGGYNEQFF. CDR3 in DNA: TGTGCCAGCAGCCCCCTCGCGGGAGGGTACAATGAGCAGTTCTTC. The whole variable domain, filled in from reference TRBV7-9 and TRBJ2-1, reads DTGVSQNPRHKITKRGQNVTFRCDPISEHNRLYWYRQTLGQGPEFLTYFQNEAQLEKSRLLSDRFSAERPKGSFSTLEIQRTEQGDSAMYLCASSPLAGGYNEQFFGPGTRLTVL.

The CDR3 coding sequence is TGTGCCAGCAGACCTACAGGGATAGGAAAACTGTTTTTT. Its protein product is CASRPTGIGKLFF. The chain combines TRBV12-3 or TRBV12-4 with TRBJ1-4; D may be TRBD1 (6 bases). Trimming took off 6 bases at V and 10 bases at J, with 15 bases between the two ends. The CDR3 has 13 residues.

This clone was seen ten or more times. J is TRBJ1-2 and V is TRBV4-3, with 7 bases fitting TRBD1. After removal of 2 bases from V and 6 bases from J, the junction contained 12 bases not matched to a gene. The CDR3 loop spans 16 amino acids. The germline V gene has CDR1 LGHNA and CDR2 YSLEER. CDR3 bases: TGCGCCAGCAGCCAAAGATCCACCGGGACAGTGGATGGCTACACCTTC. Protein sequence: CASSQRSTGTVDGYTF.

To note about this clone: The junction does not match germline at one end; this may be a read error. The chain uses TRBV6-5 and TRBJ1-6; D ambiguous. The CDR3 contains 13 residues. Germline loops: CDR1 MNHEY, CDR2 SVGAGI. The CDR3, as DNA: TGTGCCAGCAGTTACAAGAGGAATTCACCCTTCCACTTT. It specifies CASSYKRNSPFHF.

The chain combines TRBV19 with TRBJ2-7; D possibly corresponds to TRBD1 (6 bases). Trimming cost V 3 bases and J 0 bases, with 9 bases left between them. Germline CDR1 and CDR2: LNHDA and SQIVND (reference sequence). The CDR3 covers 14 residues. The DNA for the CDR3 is TGTGCCAGTAGTATTGCAGGGGTCTCCTACGAGCAGTACTTC. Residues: CASSIAGVSYEQYF.

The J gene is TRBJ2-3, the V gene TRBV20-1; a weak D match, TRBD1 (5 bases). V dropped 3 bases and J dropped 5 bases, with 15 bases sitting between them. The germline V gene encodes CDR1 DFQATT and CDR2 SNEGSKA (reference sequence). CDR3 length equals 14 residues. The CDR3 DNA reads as TGCAGTGCTAGTGGGCAGGGCAGGGAAGATACGCAGTATTTT. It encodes CSASGQGREDTQYF.

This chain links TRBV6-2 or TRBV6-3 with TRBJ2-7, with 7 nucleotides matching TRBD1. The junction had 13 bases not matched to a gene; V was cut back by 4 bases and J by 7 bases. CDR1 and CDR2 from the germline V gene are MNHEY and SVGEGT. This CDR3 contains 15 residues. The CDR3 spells CASSSAGGFRDEQYF. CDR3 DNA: TGTGCCAGCAGTTCGGCAGGGGGTTTTCGGGATGAGCAGTACTTC.

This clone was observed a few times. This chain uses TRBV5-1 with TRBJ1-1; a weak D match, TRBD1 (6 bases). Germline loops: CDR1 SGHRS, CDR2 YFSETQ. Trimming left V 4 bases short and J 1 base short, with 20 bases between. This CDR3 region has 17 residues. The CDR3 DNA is TGCGCCAGCAGCCCCGAGGATTTGGGGGGGGCGAACACTGAAGCTTTCTTT. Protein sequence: CASSPEDLGGANTEAFF. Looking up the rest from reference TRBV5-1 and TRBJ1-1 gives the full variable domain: KAGVTQTPRYLIKTRGQQVTLSCSPISGHRSVSWYQQTPGQGLQFLFEYFSETQRNKGNFPGRFSGRQFSNSRSEMNVSTLELGDSALYLCASSPEDLGGANTEAFFGQGTRLTVV.

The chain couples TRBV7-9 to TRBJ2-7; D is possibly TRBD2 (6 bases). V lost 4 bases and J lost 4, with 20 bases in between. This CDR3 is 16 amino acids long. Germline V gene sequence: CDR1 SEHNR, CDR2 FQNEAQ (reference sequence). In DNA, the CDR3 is TGTGCCAGCAGCTGGAGGGGTGCGAGGGTGCCGTACGAGCAGTACTTC. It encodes CASSWRGARVPYEQYF.

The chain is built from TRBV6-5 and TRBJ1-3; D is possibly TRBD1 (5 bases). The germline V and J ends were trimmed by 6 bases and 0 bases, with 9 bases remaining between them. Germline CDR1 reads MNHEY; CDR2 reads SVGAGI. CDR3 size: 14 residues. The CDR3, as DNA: TGTGCCAGCAGCCGCGGGGGCTCTGGAAACACCATATATTTT. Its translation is CASSRGGSGNTIYF.

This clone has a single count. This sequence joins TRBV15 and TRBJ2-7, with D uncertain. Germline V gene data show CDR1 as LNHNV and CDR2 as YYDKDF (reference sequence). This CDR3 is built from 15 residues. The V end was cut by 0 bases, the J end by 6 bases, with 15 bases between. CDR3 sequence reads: CATSRDPVSGIEQYF. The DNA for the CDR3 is TGTGCCACCAGCAGAGATCCTGTCTCGGGTATCGAGCAGTACTTC.

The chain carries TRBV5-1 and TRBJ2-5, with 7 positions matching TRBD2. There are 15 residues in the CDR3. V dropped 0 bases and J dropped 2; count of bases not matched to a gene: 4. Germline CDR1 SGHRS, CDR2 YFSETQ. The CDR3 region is CASSLGLALQETQYF. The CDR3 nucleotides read TGCGCCAGCAGCTTGGGACTAGCTCTTCAAGAGACCCAGTACTTC.

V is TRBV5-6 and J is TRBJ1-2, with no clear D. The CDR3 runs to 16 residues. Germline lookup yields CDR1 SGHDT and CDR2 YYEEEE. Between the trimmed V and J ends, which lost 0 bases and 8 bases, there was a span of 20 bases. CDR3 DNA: TGTGCCAGCAGCTTGGTTCCGAGACTGGGTCGAGGCGGCTACACCTTC. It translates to CASSLVPRLGRGGYTF.

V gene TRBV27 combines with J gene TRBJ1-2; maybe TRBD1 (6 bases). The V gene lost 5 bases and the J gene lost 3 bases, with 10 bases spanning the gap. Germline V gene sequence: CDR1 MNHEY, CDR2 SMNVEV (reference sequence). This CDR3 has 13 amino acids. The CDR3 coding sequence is TGTGCCAGCAGTACTGGGACATACTATGGCTACACCTTC. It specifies CASSTGTYYGYTF.

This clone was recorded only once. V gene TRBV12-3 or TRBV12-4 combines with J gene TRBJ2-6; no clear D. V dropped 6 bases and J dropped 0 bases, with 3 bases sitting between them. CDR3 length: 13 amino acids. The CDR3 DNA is TGTGCCAGCAGCAACTCTGGGGCCAACGTCCTGACTTTC. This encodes CASSNSGANVLTF.

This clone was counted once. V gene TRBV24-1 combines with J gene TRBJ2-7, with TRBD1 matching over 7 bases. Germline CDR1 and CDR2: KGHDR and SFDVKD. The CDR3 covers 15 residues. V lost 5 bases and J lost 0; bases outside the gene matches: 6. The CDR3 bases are TGTGCCACCAGTGGCCCTCGGGACAGCTCCTACGAGCAGTACTTC. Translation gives CATSGPRDSSYEQYF.

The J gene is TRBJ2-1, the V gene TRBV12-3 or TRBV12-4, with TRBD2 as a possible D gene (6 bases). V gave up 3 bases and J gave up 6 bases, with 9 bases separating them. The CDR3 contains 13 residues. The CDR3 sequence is CASSFGGSNEQFF. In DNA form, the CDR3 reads TGTGCCAGCAGTTTTGGAGGGTCCAATGAGCAGTTCTTC.

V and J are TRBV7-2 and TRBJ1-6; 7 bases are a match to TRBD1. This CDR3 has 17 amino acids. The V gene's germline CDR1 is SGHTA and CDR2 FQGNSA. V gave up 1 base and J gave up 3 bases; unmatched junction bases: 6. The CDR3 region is CASSLDRTGYYNSPLHF. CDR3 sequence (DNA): TGTGCCAGCAGCTTAGATAGGACAGGATACTATAATTCACCCCTCCACTTT.

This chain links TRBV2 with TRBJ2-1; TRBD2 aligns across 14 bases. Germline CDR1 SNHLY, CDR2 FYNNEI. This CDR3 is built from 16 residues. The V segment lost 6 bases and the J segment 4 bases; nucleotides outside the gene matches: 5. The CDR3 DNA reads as TGTGCCAGCAGCCGCGGGACTAGCGGGGGATACAATGAGCAGTTCTTC. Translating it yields CASSRGTSGGYNEQFF.

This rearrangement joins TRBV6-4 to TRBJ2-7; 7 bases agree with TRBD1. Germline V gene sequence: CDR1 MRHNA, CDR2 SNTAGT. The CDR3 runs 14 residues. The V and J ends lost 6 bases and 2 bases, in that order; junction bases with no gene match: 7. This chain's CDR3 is CASSPETGPYEQYF. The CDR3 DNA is TGTGCCAGCAGCCCAGAGACAGGGCCCTACGAGCAGTACTTC.

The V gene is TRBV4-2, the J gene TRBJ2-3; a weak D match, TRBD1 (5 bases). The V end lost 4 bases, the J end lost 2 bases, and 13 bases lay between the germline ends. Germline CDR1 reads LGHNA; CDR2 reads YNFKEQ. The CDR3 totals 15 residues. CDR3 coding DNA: TGTGCCAGCAGCCCAGGACAAGGGGTCACAGATACGCAGTATTTT. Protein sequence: CASSPGQGVTDTQYF.